The 12 T cell receptor beta chains reported below all come from one sample, sequenced in a study of long-term antiretroviral therapy in people with HIV. Assay version v3.0 of immunoSEQ was used, and it was run at survey level. TCRdb's copy holds only in-frame clones and misses some; the assay was immunoSEQ multiplex PCR. The table lists more than 15,000 clones, 78% of them singletons. The sample was unsorted PBMCs, taken at the start of antiretroviral therapy, before treatment. All receptors come from a woman aged 40 to 55 with HIV.

This rearrangement joins TRBV7-9 to TRBJ1-1; D is unresolved. With 2 bases removed from V and 5 bases from J, the gap between germline ends came to 6 bases. Per the germline V gene, CDR1 is SEHNR and CDR2 is FQNEAQ (reference sequence). The CDR3 runs 12 residues. CDR3 bases: TGTGCCAGCAGCTTATTAGGGACTGAAGCTTTCTTT. Translation gives CASSLLGTEAFF.

This clone has a single count. The V call is TRBV21-1, the J call TRBJ2-7; the table's D call of TRBD1 was not tested on the DNA. TRBV21-1 is a recognized pseudogene. This CDR3 contains 20 residues. The CDR3 region is CASSKVPDRVTTISPYEQYF. In DNA form, the CDR3 reads TGTGCCAGCAGCAAAGTCCCGGACAGGGTAACCACAATTTCACCCTACGAGCAGTACTTC.

The genes are TRBV9 and TRBJ2-1, with D tentatively TRBD1 or TRBD2 (5 bases each). The germline V and J ends were trimmed by 4 bases and 9 bases, with 14 bases remaining between them. The CDR3 spans 13 residues. CDR1 and CDR2 from the germline V gene are SGDLS and YYNGEE. The CDR3 region has the DNA TGTGCCAGCAGCTCCTGGGGGTGGGGTGAGCAGTTCTTC. Translating gives CASSSWGWGEQFF.

The genes are TRBV23-1 and TRBJ2-3; D possibly matches TRBD1 or TRBD2 (5 bases each). TRBV23-1 is classed as an ORF, of uncertain function. The CDR3 is 17 amino acids. The V end lost 4 bases, the J end lost 6 bases, and 23 bases lay between the germline ends. The CDR3 sequence is CASSPLRDPRWGDTQYF. DNA of the CDR3: TGCGCCAGCAGTCCTCTTCGCGACCCACGGTGGGGGGATACGCAGTATTTT.

The chain uses TRBV21-1 and TRBJ2-1; the listed D gene, TRBD1, was not tested against the DNA. TRBV21-1 is given as a pseudogene. CDR3 size: 18 residues. The CDR3 DNA sequence: TGTGCCAGCAGCATGAGTGGTAATCGGACAGGGTCTGTTAATGAGCAGTTCTTC. Its translation: CASSMSGNRTGSVNEQFF.

This clone occurred a few times. The genes are TRBV9 and TRBJ2-7, with D unclear. This CDR3 has 10 residues. Germline loops: CDR1 SGDLS, CDR2 YYNGEE. The ends were cut back, 0 bases at V and 6 bases at J, with 1 base in the middle. The CDR3 loop is CASSVGEQYF. The CDR3 bases are TGTGCCAGCAGCGTAGGCGAGCAGTACTTC.

The V and J genes are TRBV7-9 and TRBJ2-3, with 8 bases that match TRBD1. CDR3 length: 16 amino acids. Germline CDR1 and CDR2: SEHNR and FQNEAQ (reference sequence). The V and J ends lost 5 bases and 2 bases, in that order; junction bases with no gene match: 9. CDR3 DNA: TGTGCCAGCAGCCCGCCTCTGGGACAGGACACAGATACGCAGTATTTT. This translates into CASSPPLGQDTDTQYF.

V and J are TRBV7-9 and TRBJ2-7; 7 bases match TRBD2. This CDR3 contains 16 residues. Trimming at V came to 5 bases and at J to 7 bases, leaving 17 bases not matched to a gene. Germline-derived CDR1 and CDR2 are SEHNR and FQNEAQ (reference sequence). Written as DNA, the CDR3 is TGTGCCAGCAGCCCCCCCGCCCGATTGGGAGGGAGTGAGCAGTACTTC. Protein product: CASSPPARLGGSEQYF.

This sequence joins TRBV13 and TRBJ2-1; the match to TRBD2 covers 14 bases. The CDR3 runs to 16 residues. Germline-derived CDR1 and CDR2 are PRHDT and FYEKMQ (reference sequence). V shed 4 bases, J shed 9 bases, and the junction held 8 bases outside the gene matches. The CDR3 spells CASSWRLAGGRSEQFF. The CDR3 region has the DNA TGTGCCAGCAGCTGGCGACTAGCGGGGGGGCGGAGTGAGCAGTTCTTC.

For the CDR3, the DNA is TGTGCCAGCAGCGTAGGGCGGGGCCTTGGCTACGAGCAGTACTTC. This sequence encodes CASSVGRGLGYEQYF. V and J are TRBV9 and TRBJ2-7, with a weak D call TRBD2 (6 bases). This CDR3 region has 15 residues. CDR1 and CDR2 (germline): SGDLS, YYNGEE. V lost 0 bases and J 3 bases, leaving 13 bases between the germline ends.

V is TRBV28 and J is TRBJ2-3, with 9 bases identical to TRBD2. The germline V gene encodes CDR1 MDHEN and CDR2 SYDVKM. The CDR3 runs to 19 residues. Losses at the gene ends were 8 bases for V and 0 bases for J; bases not matched to a gene: 18. CDR3 sequence (DNA): TGTGCCAGCTCCCCGGCCCCGGGACTAGCTTGGCCTAGCACAGATACGCAGTATTTT. Protein sequence: CASSPAPGLAWPSTDTQYF.

V is TRBV14 and J is TRBJ1-4; the D is unclear. The CDR3 loop spans 13 amino acids. CDR1 and CDR2 (germline): SGHDN, FVKESK. Deletions cut 5 bases from V and 11 bases from J, with 15 bases between. The CDR3 sequence is CASSYEPAAKLFF. The CDR3 DNA reads TGTGCCAGCAGCTACGAACCGGCTGCCAAACTGTTTTTT.